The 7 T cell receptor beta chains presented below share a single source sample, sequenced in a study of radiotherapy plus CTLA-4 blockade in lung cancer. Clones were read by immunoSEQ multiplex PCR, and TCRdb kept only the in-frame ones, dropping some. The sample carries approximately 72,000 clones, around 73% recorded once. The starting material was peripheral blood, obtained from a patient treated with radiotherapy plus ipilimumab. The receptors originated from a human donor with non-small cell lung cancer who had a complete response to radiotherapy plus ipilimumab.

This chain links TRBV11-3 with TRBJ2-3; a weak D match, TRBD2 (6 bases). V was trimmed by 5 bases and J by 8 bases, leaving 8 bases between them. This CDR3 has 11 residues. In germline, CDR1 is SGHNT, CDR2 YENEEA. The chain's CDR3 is CASSEAGTQYF. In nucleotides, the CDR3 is TGTGCCAGCAGCGAAGCGGGTACGCAGTATTTT.

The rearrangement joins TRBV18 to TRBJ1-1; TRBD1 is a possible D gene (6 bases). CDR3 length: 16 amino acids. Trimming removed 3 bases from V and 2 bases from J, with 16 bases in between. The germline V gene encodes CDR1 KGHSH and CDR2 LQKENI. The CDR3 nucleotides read TGTGCCAGCTCACCTATTGGGGGGACACCAAACACTGAAGCTTTCTTT. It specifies CASSPIGGTPNTEAFF.

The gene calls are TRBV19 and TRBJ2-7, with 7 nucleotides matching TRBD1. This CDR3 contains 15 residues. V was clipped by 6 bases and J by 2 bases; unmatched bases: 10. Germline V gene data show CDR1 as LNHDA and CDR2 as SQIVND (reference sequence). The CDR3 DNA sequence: TGTGCCAGTAGAAACACAGGGGTCAGTACCTACGAGCAGTACTTC. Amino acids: CASRNTGVSTYEQYF. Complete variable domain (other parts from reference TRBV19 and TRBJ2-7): DGGITQSPKYLFRKEGQNVTLSCEQNLNHDAMYWYRQDPGQGLRLIYYSQIVNDFQKGDIAEGYSVSREKKESFPLTVTSAQKNPTAFYLCASRNTGVSTYEQYFGPGTRLTVT.

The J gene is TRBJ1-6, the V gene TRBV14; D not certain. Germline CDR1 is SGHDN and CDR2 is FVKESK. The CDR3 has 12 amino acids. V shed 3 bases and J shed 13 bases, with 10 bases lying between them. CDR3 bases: TGTGCCAGCAGCCAGGCCCACGGGCCCCTCCACTTT. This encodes CASSQAHGPLHF.

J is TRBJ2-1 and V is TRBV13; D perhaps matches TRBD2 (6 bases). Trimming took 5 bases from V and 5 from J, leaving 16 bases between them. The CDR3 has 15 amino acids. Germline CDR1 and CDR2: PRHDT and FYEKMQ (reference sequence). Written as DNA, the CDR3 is TGTGCCAGCAGCCCCCCGGGACTTTTTAACAATGAGCAGTTCTTC. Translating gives CASSPPGLFNNEQFF.

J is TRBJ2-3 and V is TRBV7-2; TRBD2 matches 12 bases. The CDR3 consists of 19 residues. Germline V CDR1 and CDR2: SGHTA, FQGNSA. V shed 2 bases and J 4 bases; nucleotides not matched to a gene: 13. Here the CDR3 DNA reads TGTGCCAGCAGCTTACATCTAGCGGGAGGGCCTCTTAGGGCAGATACGCAGTATTTT. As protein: CASSLHLAGGPLRADTQYF.

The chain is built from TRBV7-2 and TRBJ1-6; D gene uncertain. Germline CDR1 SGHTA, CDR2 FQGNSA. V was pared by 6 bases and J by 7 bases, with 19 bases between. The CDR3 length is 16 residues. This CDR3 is CASRVLAGDGNSPLHF. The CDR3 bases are TGTGCCAGCAGGGTCCTGGCTGGGGATGGCAATTCACCCCTCCACTTT.